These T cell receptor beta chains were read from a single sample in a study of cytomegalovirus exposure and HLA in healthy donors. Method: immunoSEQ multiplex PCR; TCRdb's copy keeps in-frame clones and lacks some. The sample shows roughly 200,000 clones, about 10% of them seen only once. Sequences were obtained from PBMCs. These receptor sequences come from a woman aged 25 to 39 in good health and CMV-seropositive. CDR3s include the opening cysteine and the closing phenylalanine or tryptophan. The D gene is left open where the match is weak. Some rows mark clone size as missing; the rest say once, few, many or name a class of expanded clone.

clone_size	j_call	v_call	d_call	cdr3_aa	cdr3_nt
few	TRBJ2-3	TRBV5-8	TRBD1	CASRRDRGISTDTQYF	TGTGCCAGCAGGCGCGACAGGGGGATAAGCACAGATACGCAGTATTTT
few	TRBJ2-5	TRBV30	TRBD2	CAWSEVGGLGETQYF	TGTGCCTGGAGTGAAGTGGGAGGGCTGGGGGAGACCCAGTACTTC
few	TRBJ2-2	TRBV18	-	CASSPGQLNTGELFF	TGTGCCAGCTCACCCGGACAGTTGAACACCGGGGAGCTGTTTTTT
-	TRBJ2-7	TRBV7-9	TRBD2	CASSPLGEGHSYEQYF	TGTGCCAGCAGCCCTCTCGGGGAGGGTCACTCCTACGAGCAGTACTTC
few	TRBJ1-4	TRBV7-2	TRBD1	CASSSDRGFEKLFF	TGTGCCAGCAGCTCCGACAGGGGTTTCGAAAAACTGTTTTTT
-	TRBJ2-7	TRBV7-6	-	CASSDPGVEQYF	TGTGCCAGCAGCGATCCAGGGGTCGAGCAGTACTTC
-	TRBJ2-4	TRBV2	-	CASSVLGGRVVSGKNIQYF	TGTGCCAGCAGTGTTCTCGGGGGGCGCGTGGTGAGTGGCAAAAACATTCAGTACTTC
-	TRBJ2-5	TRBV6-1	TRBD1	CASRDRVETQYF	TGTGCCAGCAGGGACAGGGTTGAGACCCAGTACTTC
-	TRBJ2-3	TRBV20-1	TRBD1	CSARALTGTGF	TGCAGTGCTAGAGCCCTAACCGGGACAGGGTTT
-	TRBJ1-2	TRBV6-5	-	CASSPGTPALYGYTF	TGTGCCAGCAGTCCCGGGACACCGGCTCTCTATGGCTACACCTTC
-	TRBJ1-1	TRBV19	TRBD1	CASSNRGNTEAFF	TGTGCCAGTAGTAACAGGGGGAACACTGAAGCTTTCTTT
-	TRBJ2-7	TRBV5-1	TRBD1	CASSLGQGPYEQYF	TGCGCCAGCAGCCTAGGACAGGGACCCTACGAGCAGTACTTC
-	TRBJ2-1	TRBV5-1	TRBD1	CASSSTGDDNEQFF	TGCGCCAGCAGCTCTACAGGGGACGACAATGAGCAGTTCTTC
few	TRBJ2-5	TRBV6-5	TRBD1	CASSTGTGYQETQYF	TGTGCCAGCAGTACCGGGACAGGGTATCAAGAGACCCAGTACTTC
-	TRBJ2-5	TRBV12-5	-	CASGPSRGTQYF	TGTGCTAGTGGCCCCTCTAGGGGGACCCAGTACTTC
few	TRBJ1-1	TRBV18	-	CASSVGIMNTEAFF	TGTGCCAGCTCAGTCGGGATCATGAACACTGAAGCTTTCTTT
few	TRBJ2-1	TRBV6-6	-	CASRFRGEQFF	TGTGCCAGCCGCTTCCGCGGGGAGCAGTTCTTC
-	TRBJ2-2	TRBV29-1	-	CSVPGFAGELFF	TGCAGCGTGCCAGGGTTTGCCGGGGAGCTGTTTTTT
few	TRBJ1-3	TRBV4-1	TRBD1	CASSLDRGHGNTIYF	TGCGCCAGCAGCCTGGACAGGGGGCATGGAAACACCATATATTTT
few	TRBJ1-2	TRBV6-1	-	CASGGRGPEYGYTF	TGTGCCAGCGGGGGGAGAGGACCTGAGTATGGCTACACCTTC
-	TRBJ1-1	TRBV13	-	CASRRGGNTEAFF	TGTGCCAGCCGACGGGGGGGGAACACTGAAGCTTTCTTT
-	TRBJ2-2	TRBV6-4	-	CASSDWPWGVGELFF	TGTGCCAGCAGTGACTGGCCTTGGGGAGTCGGGGAGCTGTTTTTT
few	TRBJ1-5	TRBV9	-	CASSVDYQGDQPQHF	TGTGCCAGCAGCGTAGACTATCAGGGTGATCAGCCCCAGCATTTT
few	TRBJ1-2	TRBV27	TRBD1	CASSPGGTVYGYTF	TGTGCCAGCAGTCCGGGTGGGACAGTCTATGGCTACACCTTC
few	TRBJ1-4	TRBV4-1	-	CASSQGSGGRSTNEKLFF	TGCGCCAGCAGCCAAGGTTCGGGGGGGCGGTCGACTAATGAAAAACTGTTTTTT
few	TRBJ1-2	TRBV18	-	CASSPTGDGYTF	TGTGCCAGCTCACCAACGGGGGACGGCTACACCTTC
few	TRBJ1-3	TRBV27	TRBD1	CASFPYRGRGNTIYF	TGTGCCAGCTTCCCCTACAGGGGGCGAGGAAACACCATATATTTT
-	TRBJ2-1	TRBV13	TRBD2	CASSSQREEQFF	TGTGCCAGCAGCTCCCAGCGGGAGGAGCAGTTCTTC
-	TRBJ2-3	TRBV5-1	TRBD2	CASSLAVTSGSWGTDTQYF	TGCGCCAGCAGCTTGGCTGTGACTAGCGGGAGTTGGGGCACAGATACGCAGTATTTT
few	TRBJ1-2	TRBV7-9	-	CASSLPFRVEVWGYTF	TGTGCCAGCAGCTTACCCTTCCGGGTGGAGGTCTGGGGCTACACCTTC
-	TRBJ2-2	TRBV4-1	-	CASSHTRGTGELFF	TGCGCCAGCAGCCATACTAGAGGAACCGGGGAGCTGTTTTTT
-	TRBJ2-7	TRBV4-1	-	CASSQVSSEQYF	TGCGCCAGCAGCCAAGTGTCCTCTGAGCAGTACTTC
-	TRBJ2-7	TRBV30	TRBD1	CAAHRGFHHEQYF	TGTGCCGCCCACAGGGGGTTCCACCACGAGCAGTACTTC
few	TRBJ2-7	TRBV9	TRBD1	CASSGRDRANEQYF	TGTGCCAGCAGCGGCCGGGACAGGGCAAACGAGCAGTACTTC
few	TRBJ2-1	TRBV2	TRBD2	CASFELAGGTYNEQFF	TGTGCCAGCTTCGAACTAGCGGGAGGTACCTACAATGAGCAGTTCTTC
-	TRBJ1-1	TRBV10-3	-	CAISERGRAEAFF	TGTGCCATCAGTGAGAGAGGTCGCGCTGAAGCTTTCTTT
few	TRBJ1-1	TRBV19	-	CASSIRFDVSAEAFF	TGTGCCAGTAGTATACGTTTCGATGTGAGTGCCGAAGCTTTCTTT
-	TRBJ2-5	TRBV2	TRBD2	CASSGWGNERERGETQYF	TGTGCCAGCAGTGGGTGGGGAAACGAGCGGGAGAGGGGAGAGACCCAGTACTTC
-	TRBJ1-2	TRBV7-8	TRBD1	CASSSRTGNGYTF	TGTGCCAGCAGCTCCCGGACAGGGAATGGCTACACCTTC
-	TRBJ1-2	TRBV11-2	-	CASSLAWTAEGGYTF	TGTGCCAGCAGCTTAGCCTGGACAGCTGAGGGGGGCTACACCTTC
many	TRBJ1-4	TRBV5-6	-	CASSLVATNEKLFF	TGTGCCAGCAGCTTGGTCGCAACTAATGAAAAACTGTTTTTT
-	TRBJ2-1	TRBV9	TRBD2	CASSSPPSGRDYNEQFF	TGTGCCAGCAGCTCCCCGCCTAGCGGGAGAGACTACAATGAGCAGTTCTTC
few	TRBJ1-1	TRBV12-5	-	CASGLWRGQNTEAFF	TGTGCTAGTGGTTTGTGGCGGGGGCAAAACACTGAAGCTTTCTTT
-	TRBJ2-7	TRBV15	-	CATSRDGRGYEQYF	TGTGCCACCAGCAGAGATGGCAGGGGCTACGAGCAGTACTTC
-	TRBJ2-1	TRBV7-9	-	CASSLTIFNEQFF	TGTGCCAGCAGCTTGACTATTTTCAATGAGCAGTTCTTC
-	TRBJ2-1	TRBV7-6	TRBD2	CASRLSGRSHNEQFF	TGTGCCAGCAGATTAAGCGGGAGAAGCCACAATGAGCAGTTCTTC
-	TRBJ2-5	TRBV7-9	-	CASSFREGRETQYF	TGTGCCAGCAGCTTCCGGGAAGGGCGAGAGACCCAGTACTTC
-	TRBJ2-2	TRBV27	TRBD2	CASSQGLANTGELFF	TGTGCCAGCAGTCAGGGACTAGCGAACACCGGGGAGCTGTTTTTT
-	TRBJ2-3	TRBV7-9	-	CASSSSGADTQYF	TGTGCCAGCAGCTCTTCGGGAGCAGATACGCAGTATTTT
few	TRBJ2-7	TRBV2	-	CASSEGLARQNF	TGTGCCAGCAGTGAAGGCCTAGCGCGTCAAAACTTC
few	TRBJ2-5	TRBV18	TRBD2	CASSIAGGLQETQYF	TGTGCCAGCTCCATAGCGGGAGGGCTCCAAGAGACCCAGTACTTC
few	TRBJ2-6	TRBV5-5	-	CASSPLIASGANVLTF	TGTGCCAGCAGCCCTCTTATCGCGTCGGGGGCCAACGTCCTGACTTTC
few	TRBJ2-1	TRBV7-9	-	CASSLGADNEQFF	TGTGCCAGCAGCTTAGGGGCAGACAATGAGCAGTTCTTC
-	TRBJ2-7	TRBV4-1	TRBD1	CASSPRTGGTYEQYF	TGCGCCAGCAGCCCCCGGACAGGGGGCACCTACGAGCAGTACTTC
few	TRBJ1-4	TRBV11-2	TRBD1	CASSSSRDRGRADEKLFF	TGTGCCAGCAGCTCCTCCCGGGACAGGGGGCGCGCGGATGAAAAACTGTTTTTT